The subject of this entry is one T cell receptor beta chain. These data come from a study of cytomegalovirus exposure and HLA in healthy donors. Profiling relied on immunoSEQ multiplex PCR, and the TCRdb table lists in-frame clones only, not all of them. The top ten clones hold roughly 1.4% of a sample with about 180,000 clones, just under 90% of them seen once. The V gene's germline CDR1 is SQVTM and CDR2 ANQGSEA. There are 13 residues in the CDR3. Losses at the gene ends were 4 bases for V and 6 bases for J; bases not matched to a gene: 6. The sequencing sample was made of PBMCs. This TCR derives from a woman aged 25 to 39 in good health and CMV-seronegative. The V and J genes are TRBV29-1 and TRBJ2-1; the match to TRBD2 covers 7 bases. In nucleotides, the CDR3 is TGCAGCGTTGCCAGGTGGGGGGGCAATGAGCAGTTCTTC. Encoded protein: CSVARWGGNEQFF.